Given below is one T cell receptor beta chain in context. Its antigen is as yet unknown. With 3 bases clipped from V and 3 bases from J, the junction kept 6 bases outside the gene matches. CDR1 is LNHDA and CDR2 is SQIVND in the germline V gene (reference sequence). The CDR3 runs 15 residues. These data belong to a study of cytomegalovirus exposure and HLA in healthy donors. The primer mix had 60 Vbeta and 13 Jbeta primers. The table came from immunoSEQ multiplex PCR; TCRdb's copy has only in-frame clones and leaves some out. The sample contains 200,000 to 250,000 clones, over 70% of which appear only once. Study-wide findings and caveats: When analyzed later, a missense DCLRE1C variant was found to be linked to TCR beta V- and J-gene trimming. Exclusion applied to some V segments, including TRBV6-2 and TRBV6-3, as they were indistinguishable.

This TCR was recovered from a boy under 10 years old in good health and CMV-seronegative. The specimen was PBMCs. V and J are TRBV19 and TRBJ2-7; 9 nucleotides align to TRBD2. The CDR3 sequence: CASSMIAGAGYEQYF. The CDR3 coding sequence is TGTGCCAGTAGTATGATAGCGGGAGCGGGCTACGAGCAGTACTTC.